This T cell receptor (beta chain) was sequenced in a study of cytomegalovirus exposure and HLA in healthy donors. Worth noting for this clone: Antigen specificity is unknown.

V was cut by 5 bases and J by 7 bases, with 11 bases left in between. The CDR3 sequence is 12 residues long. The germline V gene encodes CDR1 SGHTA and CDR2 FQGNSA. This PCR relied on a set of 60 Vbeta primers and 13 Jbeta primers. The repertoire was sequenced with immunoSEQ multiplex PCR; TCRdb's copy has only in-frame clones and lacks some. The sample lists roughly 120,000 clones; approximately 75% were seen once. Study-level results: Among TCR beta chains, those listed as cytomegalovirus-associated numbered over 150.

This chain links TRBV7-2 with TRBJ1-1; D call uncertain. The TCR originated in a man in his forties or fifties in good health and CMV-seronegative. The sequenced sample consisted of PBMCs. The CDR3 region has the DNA TGTGCCAGCAGCCCTACCGGGGTTGAAGCTTTCTTT. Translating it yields CASSPTGVEAFF.